This entry features one T cell receptor beta chain sequence. This CDR3 contains 16 residues. Germline loops: CDR1 SGHDN, CDR2 FVKESK. With V trimmed by 4 bases and J by 2 bases, 8 bases remained unmatched. The data belong to a study of T cells in Graves' hyperthyroidism and ophthalmopathy. Researchers amplified the TCR beta CDR3 regions from RNA transcripts. The HTBI primer set drove a first-round RT-PCR of the TCR CDR3. TCRdb itself ran the multiplex PCR reads through MiXCR, one entry per CDR3 protein. The sample consists of 500,000 to 650,000 distinct CDR3 sequences, 15% to 20% of them appearing once. A NOSPECS grade of at least 4, a Clinical Activity Score of at least 3 and duration under 3 months were recorded in ophthalmopathy patients.

The sample taken for sequencing was blood. The receptor's source is a woman in her late teens or twenties with Graves' ophthalmopathy. The chain carries TRBV14 and TRBJ2-5; 9 positions agree with TRBD2. CDR3 in DNA: TGTGCCAGCAGCCTGGGAGGTAGCGGGGGACAAGAGACCCAGTACTTC. Protein sequence: CASSLGGSGGQETQYF.